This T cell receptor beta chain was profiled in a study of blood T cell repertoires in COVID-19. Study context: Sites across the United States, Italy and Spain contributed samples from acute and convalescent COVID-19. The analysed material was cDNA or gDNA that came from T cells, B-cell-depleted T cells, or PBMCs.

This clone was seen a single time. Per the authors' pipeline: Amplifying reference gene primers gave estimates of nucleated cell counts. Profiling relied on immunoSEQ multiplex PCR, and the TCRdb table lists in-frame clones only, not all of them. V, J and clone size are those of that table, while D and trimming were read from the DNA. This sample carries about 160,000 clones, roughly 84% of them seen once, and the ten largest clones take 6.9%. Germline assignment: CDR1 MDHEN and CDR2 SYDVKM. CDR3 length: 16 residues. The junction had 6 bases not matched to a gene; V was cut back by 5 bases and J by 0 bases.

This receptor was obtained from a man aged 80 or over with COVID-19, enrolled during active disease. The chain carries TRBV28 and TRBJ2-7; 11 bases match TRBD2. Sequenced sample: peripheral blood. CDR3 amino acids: CASSLASGGYSYEQYF. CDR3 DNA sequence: TGTGCCAGCAGTCTCGCTAGCGGGGGGTACTCCTACGAGCAGTACTTC.